The subject of this entry is one TCR beta chain. It lacks a known antigen. No base quality information exists; no much larger clone differs at one position. The CDR3 regions of human TCRbeta chains were analyzed by immunosequencing. In the paper's pipeline: Repertoire TCRs were checked for matches against a reference library of SARS-CoV-2-specific TCRs that had been generated using the MIRA antigen-specificity platform. Breadth meant the fraction of unique TCRs that were SARS-CoV-2-associated, whereas depth meant the fraction of total T cells that were SARS-CoV-2-associated. Each spike-specific TCR was assigned to its reactive spike region and to a CD4 or CD8 class using the MIRA data. Log10-transformed breadth and depth values were compared by one-way ANOVA with Sidak's multiple comparisons tests. Here the immuneACCESS table is served through TCRdb, limited to in-frame sequences with V and J called. Missing clones are a known gap in these copies; in checked studies unresolved V genes cover under half, and the rest lacks a known reason. That table gives V, J and clone size, and the DNA gave D and trimming. The sample yields 130,000 to 150,000 clones; about nine tenths were counted once. The biggest ten clones account for around 1.7% of the sample.

CDR1 and CDR2, per the germline V gene, are SGHVS and FNYEAQ. From its cysteine to its phenylalanine, the CDR3 spans 15 amino acids. Of all the DNA, just the CDR3 is kept, 45 bases in frame from base 1. The V end loses 1 base and the J end loses 0 bases, and a stretch of 7 bases separates them. This sample was taken from a study of T cell responses to AZD1222 COVID-19 vaccine (TCRdb year 2021). With regard to the full study: A total of just over 230 trial participants underwent TCR sequencing, of whom nearly 210 had received two doses of AZD1222 and around 25 had received two doses of the MenACWY control vaccine. Trial participants were enrolled by age into subgroups of 18-55, 56-69 and 70-plus years, and around 150, 28 and 57 TCR-sequenced participants, respectively, were included in these subgroups. The paper's findings and limits, for the study overall: The vaccine-associated CD4 TCRs covered the entire spike protein, and the dominant responses fell in regions 160-218 and 743-854. Spike-specific TCR breadth and depth rose significantly after two AZD1222 doses compared with day 0 and with MenACWY recipients. Conclusions about previously exposed vaccinees are limited, since just five or six AZD1222 recipients were seropositive for SARS-CoV-2 at baseline. No day 14 peak-response samples were available, so repertoires were characterized only after the peak T cell response. Most participants were white British and females outnumbered males, and the authors suggested that clonal diversity may have been underestimated. Epitopes outside the regions mutated in the B.1.351 and B.1.1.7 variants were reportedly recognized by nearly half of the unique spike-specific TCRs. In the small 56-69-year group, the increase in depth fell short of significance, most likely because of low power.

The sample's time point label, decoded: about 28 days (+/-7) after the second vaccine dose. AZD1222 recipients with second doses at about 4 weeks or about 12 weeks were pooled, because spike-specific TCR depth and breadth did not differ between schedules. Samples from vaccinated people were obtained from the UK trials COV001 and COV002, which included a single-blind randomized controlled phase 2/3 trial of AZD1222 (ChAdOx1 nCoV-19) in healthy adults. Trial participant PBMC samples were collected at day 0 and day 28 after the second dose for TCRbeta chain sequencing. The TCR was taken from an adult who received the AZD1222 COVID-19 vaccine. The source was peripheral blood, collected 28 days after the second AZD1222 dose. This sequence uses TRBV7-6 and TRBJ2-1; confidence is insufficient to name the D gene. For the CDR3, the sequence is CASSLVEASYNEQFF. The bases read TGTGCCAGCAGCTTAGTTGAAGCCTCCTACAATGAGCAGTTCTTC.